This T cell receptor (beta chain) stems from a study of T-cell memory formation after mild COVID-19. In this sample, this clonotype turned up many times. Germline V gene data show CDR1 as SGHRS and CDR2 as YFSETQ. V was clipped by 1 base and J by 3 bases, with 6 bases between them. The CDR3 totals 13 residues. TCRdb independently ran MiXCR on the 5' RACE reads; one entry per CDR3 protein. Here the sample spans more than 350,000 distinct CDR3 sequences, 15% to 20% being singletons. The source of this sequence is a man younger than 35 who had mild COVID-19 (a few samples of this study predate the infection). Cell type and time point are not known. Sample: PBMCs or a T cell subset sorted from them (not recorded which). The rearrangement links TRBV5-1 to TRBJ2-3; D is unresolved. The CDR3 here is CASSLKRTDTQYF. The CDR3 region has the DNA TGCGCCAGCAGCTTGAAACGGACAGATACGCAGTATTTT.